Shown below are 27 T cell receptor beta chains from a single sample sequenced in a study of shared clonotypes between healthy human individuals. Here immunoSEQ multiplex PCR was the method, and the copy in TCRdb shows in-frame clones only, minus some. The repertoire consists of around 510,000 clones, with 70% to 80% occurring once and the leading ten covering 12%. The sequenced material came from PBMCs. The receptors were gathered from a woman aged 35 to 49 in good health. Some clones in this sample may be carry-over from other donors' samples.

V usage is TRBV7-9 and J usage is TRBJ1-2, with 7 bases fitting TRBD1. This CDR3 is built from 14 residues. Germline CDR1 reads SEHNR; CDR2 reads FQNEAQ (reference sequence). The V segment lost 6 bases and the J segment 3 bases; nucleotides outside the gene matches: 7. As DNA, the CDR3 is TGTGCCAGCAGTACAGGGGCGTGGGACTATGGCTACACCTTC. Residues: CASSTGAWDYGYTF.

This clone was seen a single time. The chain uses TRBV11-2 and TRBJ2-1; the D is unclear. This CDR3 has 14 residues. The V gene's germline CDR1 is SGHAT and CDR2 FQNNGV. The V end lost 3 bases, the J end lost 9 bases, and 15 bases lay between the germline ends. CDR3 region: CASSLSYSWGEQFF. The CDR3, as DNA: TGTGCCAGCAGCTTGAGTTATAGCTGGGGTGAGCAGTTCTTC.

V and J are TRBV18 and TRBJ2-1; the D gene is possibly TRBD2 (5 bases). V shed 1 base and J shed 4 bases, with 14 bases lying between them. Looked up from germline, CDR1 is KGHSH and CDR2 is LQKENI. The CDR3 spans 16 residues. The CDR3 spells CASSPRLAREYNEQFF. Here the CDR3 DNA reads TGTGCCAGCTCACCACGGCTAGCACGGGAATACAATGAGCAGTTCTTC.

Concerning this clone itself: A far larger clone is one base from this, pointing to a likely read error. The rearrangement joins TRBV29-1 to TRBJ1-3; D not certain. The length of the CDR3 is 12 residues. V was pared by 2 bases and J by 8 bases, with 10 bases between. CDR1 and CDR2 (germline): SQVTM, ANQGSEA. CDR3 nucleotide sequence: TGCAGCGTTGAATCCTGCGTGGACACCATATATTTT. Translation: CSVESCVDTIYF. The whole variable domain, filled in from reference TRBV29-1 and TRBJ1-3, reads SAVISQKPSRDICQRGTSLTIQCQVDSQVTMMFWYRQQPGQSLTLIATANQGSEATYESGFVIDKFPISRPNLTFSTLTVSNMSPEDSSIYLCSVESCVDTIYFGEGSWLTVV.

This chain joins TRBV2 and TRBJ2-5; 7 bases fit TRBD2. The J call may be wrong; the DNA end is better matched by TRBJ2-7. CDR3 length: 14 residues. Germline values: CDR1 SNHLY, CDR2 FYNNEI. Here the CDR3 reads CASSAQGTTYEQYF. CDR3 DNA: TGTGCCAGCAGTGCCCAAGGGACTACATACGAGCAGTACTTC.

In this sample, this clone turned up a few times. The J gene is TRBJ2-2, the V gene TRBV2, with TRBD2 matching 9 bases. The V gene end was trimmed by 4 bases and the J gene end by 6 bases; junction bases not matched to a gene: 6. This CDR3 has 15 amino acids. Germline V lookup: CDR1 SNHLY, CDR2 FYNNEI. Here the CDR3 DNA reads TGTGCCAGCAGTGCTTCCGGGACTAGCCCCGGGGAGCTGTTTTTT. Translating gives CASSASGTSPGELFF.

This rearrangement joins TRBV14 to TRBJ2-2, with 8 nucleotides matching TRBD1. The ends lost 3 bases at V and 2 bases at J; junction bases unmatched: 11. Looked up from germline, CDR1 is SGHDN and CDR2 is FVKESK. This CDR3 is 18 amino acids long. CDR3 in amino acids: CASSHGDRFSLNTGELFF. The CDR3 nucleotides read TGTGCCAGCAGCCATGGGGACAGGTTTAGCCTTAACACCGGGGAGCTGTTTTTT.

The V call is TRBV28, the J call TRBJ2-7; tentatively, D is TRBD1 or TRBD2 (5 bases each). V was trimmed by 3 bases and J by 0 bases, leaving 24 bases between them. Germline loops: CDR1 MDHEN, CDR2 SYDVKM. The CDR3 runs 19 residues. CDR3 in amino acids: CASSFSPWGWRRYSYEQYF. Written as DNA, the CDR3 is TGTGCCAGCAGTTTTTCCCCTTGGGGGTGGCGGAGATACTCCTACGAGCAGTACTTC.

The chain has TRBV6-5 and TRBJ1-6; TRBD1 matches at 7 bases. Germline V gene sequence: CDR1 MNHEY, CDR2 SVGAGI. J lost 7 bases, V lost 2 bases, and 2 bases had no gene match. The CDR3 extends over 14 amino acids. The CDR3 region is CASSYTRGNSPLHF. The CDR3 coding sequence is TGTGCCAGCAGTTACACCAGGGGGAATTCACCCCTCCACTTT.

This clone is a singleton in its sample. The chain couples TRBV5-1 to TRBJ1-1; the D gene is possibly TRBD1 (5 bases). The germline CDR1 and CDR2 sequences are SGHRS and YFSETQ. The CDR3 is 15 amino acids. V was trimmed by 3 bases and J by 1 base, leaving 13 bases between them. The CDR3 DNA is TGCGCCAGCAGCTCCCCCCGAACAGGGAACACTGAAGCTTTCTTT. Translating gives CASSSPRTGNTEAFF.

V gene TRBV29-1 combines with J gene TRBJ2-7; 7 nucleotides line up with TRBD2. Unmatched junction bases numbered 8, after V lost 7 bases and J lost 2 bases. In germline, CDR1 is SQVTM, CDR2 ANQGSEA. The CDR3 extends over 13 amino acids. For the CDR3, the DNA is TGCAGCGGAGCGGGGACTGCCCCCTACGAGCAGTACTTC. It encodes CSGAGTAPYEQYF.

Worth noting for this clone: A read error is possible here, since a much larger clone lies one base away. The chain is built from TRBV18 and TRBJ1-1, with a possible D match to TRBD1 (5 bases). Germline values: CDR1 KGHSH, CDR2 LQKENI. V was clipped by 5 bases and J by 2 bases, with 12 bases between them. The CDR3 spans 14 residues. The chain's CDR3 is CASSGANGNTEAFF. The CDR3 DNA is TGTGCCAGCTCAGGGGCAAACGGAAACACTGAAGCTTTCTTT.

The V and J genes are TRBV29-1 and TRBJ1-2; tentatively, D is TRBD1 (6 bases). The CDR3 totals 15 residues. The V and J ends lost 3 bases and 3 bases respectively, with 17 bases between them. Looked up from germline, CDR1 is SQVTM and CDR2 is ANQGSEA. The CDR3 loop is CSVDSGQGWDYGYTF. CDR3 DNA: TGCAGCGTTGATTCTGGGCAGGGGTGGGACTATGGCTACACCTTC.

This clone was counted once. Only one base separates this from a far larger clonotype, so it likely reflects a read error. The rearrangement uses TRBV30 and TRBJ1-1, with D uncertain. There are 11 residues in the CDR3. V shed 4 bases and J shed 3 bases, with 6 bases lying between them. Germline V gene data show CDR1 as GTSNPN and CDR2 as SVGIG (reference sequence). The CDR3 protein is CAWTTYTEAFF. The CDR3 DNA reads as TGTGCCTGGACTACTTACACTGAAGCTTTCTTT. Supplemented by reference TRBV30 and TRBJ1-1, the full variable domain reads SQTIHQWPATLVQPVGSPLSLECTVEGTSNPNLYWYRQAAGRGLQLLFYSVGIGQISSEVPQNLSASRPQDRQFILSSKKLLLSDSGFYLCAWTTYTEAFFGQGTRLTVV.

The rearrangement uses TRBV7-3 and TRBJ2-5, with 7 nucleotides matching TRBD1. The CDR3 runs 13 residues. In germline, CDR1 is SGHTA, CDR2 FQGTGA. With 3 bases clipped from V and 5 bases from J, the junction kept 3 bases outside the gene matches. In DNA, the CDR3 is TGTGCCAGCAGCTTCACAGGGGTGGAGACCCAGTACTTC. Translation: CASSFTGVETQYF.

The count of this clone is one. The chain uses TRBV18 and TRBJ1-5, with 11 bases matching TRBD1. Germline CDR1 reads KGHSH; CDR2 reads LQKENI. The CDR3 runs to 17 residues. After removal of 0 bases from V and 0 bases from J, the junction contained 1 base not matched to a gene. In nucleotides, the CDR3 is TGTGCCAGCTCACCACCGGGACAGGGGGGTAGCAATCAGCCCCAGCATTTT. It translates to CASSPPGQGGSNQPQHF.

V is TRBV28 and J is TRBJ1-3; 9 nucleotides align to TRBD1. V was clipped by 4 bases and J by 0 bases; unmatched bases: 7. This CDR3 has 17 residues. Germline loops: CDR1 MDHEN, CDR2 SYDVKM. Here the CDR3 reads CASSSPGQGGSGNTIYF. As DNA, the CDR3 is TGTGCCAGCAGTTCCCCGGGACAGGGAGGCTCTGGAAACACCATATATTTT.

The chain has TRBV28 and TRBJ1-2; D gene unclear. The CDR3 is 11 amino acids. Trimming removed 5 bases at V and 8 bases at J, with 9 bases between. The germline V gene encodes CDR1 MDHEN and CDR2 SYDVKM. Here the CDR3 DNA reads TGTGCCAGCAGTGCCTCGCGGGGCTACACCTTC. It translates to CASSASRGYTF.

V and J are TRBV11-2 and TRBJ2-7; 9 bases fit TRBD2. J was trimmed by 3 bases and V by 2 bases; bases with no gene match: 5. In germline, CDR1 is SGHAT, CDR2 FQNNGV. The length of the CDR3 is 15 residues. For the CDR3, the DNA is TGTGCCAGCAGCTTACAAGCGGGAGGAGTCTACGAGCAGTACTTC. Translation gives CASSLQAGGVYEQYF.

J is TRBJ2-5 and V is TRBV7-2, with 8 bases matching TRBD2. The CDR3 spans 14 residues. Losses at the gene ends were 5 bases for V and 8 bases for J; bases not matched to a gene: 10. Germline assignment: CDR1 SGHTA and CDR2 FQGNSA. The CDR3 spells CASSRGGTRLTQYF. The CDR3 nucleotides read TGTGCCAGCAGCCGGGGGGGTACACGACTAACCCAGTACTTC.

The V call is TRBV23-1, the J call TRBJ1-2; a weak D match, TRBD1 (5 bases). TRBV23-1 is an ORF; its function is uncertain. Trimming took off 0 bases at V and 6 bases at J, with 14 bases between the two ends. The CDR3 runs 15 residues. The chain's CDR3 is CASSQSPGLTDGYTF. The CDR3 DNA follows: TGCGCCAGCAGTCAATCGCCAGGGTTAACGGATGGCTACACCTTC.

V gene TRBV9 combines with J gene TRBJ2-3, with a tentative D call TRBD1 (6 bases). This CDR3 is 14 amino acids long. The germline CDR1 and CDR2 sequences are SGDLS and YYNGEE. V was cut by 0 bases and J by 5 bases, with 10 bases left in between. CDR3 in amino acids: CASSVVPTGDTQYF. The CDR3, as DNA: TGTGCCAGCAGCGTAGTTCCGACAGGAGATACGCAGTATTTT. The entire variable domain, with the rest obtained from reference TRBV9 and TRBJ2-3, is as follows: DSGVTQTPKHLITATGQRVTLRCSPRSGDLSVYWYQQSLDQGLQFLIQYYNGEERAKGNILERFSAQQFPDLHSELNLSSLELGDSALYFCASSVVPTGDTQYFGPGTRLTVL.

In regard to this clone: This may stem from a read error, because a much larger clone lies one nucleotide away. Additional DNA sequences in this sample encode the identical CDR3. The chain links TRBV10-1 to TRBJ2-7, with 8 nucleotides matching TRBD2. The V gene end was trimmed by 0 bases and the J gene end by 5 bases; junction bases not matched to a gene: 12. CDR1 is WNHNN, CDR2 SYGVQD, per germline (reference sequence). The CDR3 spans 17 residues. CDR3 nucleotides: TGCGCCAGCAGTGAGTCAACTCAGGAAGCGGGAGTCCACGAGCAGTACTTC. It translates to CASSESTQEAGVHEQYF.

This clone was counted only a few times. V and J are TRBV30 and TRBJ2-7; 10 bases line up with TRBD2. This CDR3 is 15 amino acids long. CDR1 and CDR2 (germline): GTSNPN, SVGIG (reference sequence). The junction had 8 bases not matched to a gene; V was cut back by 3 bases and J by 3 bases. Written as DNA, the CDR3 is TGTGCCTGGAGCAGCGGACTAGCGGTAAGCTACGAGCAGTACTTC. It yields the protein CAWSSGLAVSYEQYF.

The V gene is TRBV4-1, the J gene TRBJ2-3; D remains unclear. Germline V CDR1 and CDR2: MGHRA, YSYEKL. V shed 6 bases and J shed 1 base, with 14 bases lying between them. The CDR3 totals 15 residues. The CDR3 sequence: CASSLVRSGTDTQYF. CDR3 nucleotides: TGCGCCAGCAGTCTGGTACGGTCGGGCACAGATACGCAGTATTTT.

The gene calls are TRBV28 and TRBJ2-7; D not certain. Germline CDR1 reads MDHEN; CDR2 reads SYDVKM. V was trimmed by 2 bases and J by 3 bases, leaving 17 bases between them. The CDR3 sequence is 16 residues long. CDR3 sequence reads: CASSLGQVAARYEQYF. The CDR3 bases are TGTGCCAGCAGTTTAGGGCAGGTGGCGGCTCGCTACGAGCAGTACTTC.

The chain is built from TRBV18 and TRBJ1-5, with D maybe TRBD1 (5 bases). Deletions cut 6 bases from V and 7 bases from J, with 13 bases between. This CDR3 spans 13 amino acids. CDR1 and CDR2 from the germline V gene are KGHSH and LQKENI. The CDR3 DNA reads TGTGCCAGCTCGCCCGGGGGGATCCAGCCCCAGCATTTT. Residues: CASSPGGIQPQHF. The full variable domain, its missing parts supplied by reference TRBV18 and TRBJ1-5, is NAGVMQNPRHLVRRRGQEARLRCSPMKGHSHVYWYRQLPEEGLKFMVYLQKENIIDESGMPKERFSAEFPKEGPSILRIQQVVRGDSAAYFCASSPGGIQPQHFGDGTRLSIL.